These 26 T cell receptor beta chains came from one sample sequenced in a study of T cells in Graves' hyperthyroidism and ophthalmopathy. RNA transcripts gave rise to amplified TCR beta CDR3 regions. Carried out on the TCR CDR3, a first-round RT-PCR used the HTBI primer set. TCRdb reanalysed the multiplex PCR reads using MiXCR and keeps one entry per CDR3 protein. The profile covers 560,000 or so distinct CDR3 sequences, with approximately 20% appearing a single time and about half taken by the ten largest. Sequences were obtained from blood. The receptors come from a man in his forties with Graves' ophthalmopathy.

This chain uses TRBV7-9 with TRBJ1-2, with 10 bases matching TRBD1. V lost 5 bases to trimming and J lost 6 bases; unmatched junction nucleotides: 9. The length of the CDR3 is 15 residues. Germline loops: CDR1 SEHNR, CDR2 FQNEAQ (reference sequence). The CDR3 sequence: CASSPTGTGAHGYTF. DNA for the CDR3: TGTGCCAGCAGCCCCACTGGGACAGGGGCGCATGGCTACACCTTC.

The V call is TRBV2, the J call TRBJ2-1; TRBD2 aligns across 9 bases. The end of the DNA is better explained by TRBJ2-7, so the J call may be wrong. The CDR3 is 16 amino acids. The germline gives CDR1 SNHLY, CDR2 FYNNEI. The CDR3 sequence: CASSEAIAGAYNEQYF. The DNA of the CDR3 is TGTGCCAGCAGTGAAGCTATAGCGGGAGCATACAATGAGCAGTACTTC.

This clonotype was found a few times. Mismatch with germline at one junction end may stem from a read error. The chain recombines TRBV11-2 with TRBJ2-3; TRBD2 matches at 9 bases. Germline V lookup: CDR1 SGHAT, CDR2 FQNNGV. CDR3 length: 17 residues. CDR3 loop: CASSQVGASGITDTQYF. The CDR3 region has the DNA TGCGCCAGCAGCCAAGTCGGAGCTAGCGGGATCACAGATACGCAGTATTTT.

This chain joins TRBV4-1 and TRBJ2-7, with a possible D match to TRBD2 (6 bases). The V end lost 0 bases, the J end lost 3 bases, and 18 bases lay between the germline ends. Germline V gene lookup returns CDR1 MGHRA and CDR2 YSYEKL. This CDR3 is 17 amino acids long. This CDR3 reads CASSQEGSRVAVYEQYF. CDR3 nucleotides: TGCGCCAGCAGCCAAGAGGGGAGCAGGGTAGCGGTCTACGAGCAGTACTTC.

The sample holds many counts of this clonotype. V is TRBV12-3 or TRBV12-4 and J is TRBJ2-5, with D tentatively TRBD2 (5 bases). Trimming took off 5 bases at V and 0 bases at J, with 13 bases between the two ends. There are 15 residues in the CDR3. CDR3 amino acids: CASSPLGGYQETQYF. CDR3 bases: TGTGCCAGCAGTCCACTAGGCGGCTACCAAGAGACCCAGTACTTC.

Turning to this clonotype: This sequence may be a read error, since a much larger clone differs from it by one base. The J gene is TRBJ2-7, the V gene TRBV2; no clear D. From germline, CDR1 is SNHLY and CDR2 FYNNEI. CDR3 length: 13 amino acids. Trimming stripped 6 bases from V and 4 bases from J, with 13 bases between. This chain's CDR3 is CASSRTLVYEQYF. CDR3 sequence (DNA): TGTGCCAGCAGCAGGACCCTGGTATACGAGCAGTACTTC.

This clonotype was seen repeatedly, ten times or more. This chain joins TRBV28 and TRBJ2-3, with 8 bases fitting TRBD2. With 10 bases clipped from V and 0 bases from J, the junction kept 6 bases outside the gene matches. Germline V gives CDR1 MDHEN, CDR2 SYDVKM. The CDR3 has 14 residues. The chain's CDR3 is CATVASGSTDTQYF. As DNA, the CDR3 is TGTGCCACAGTGGCTAGCGGGAGCACAGATACGCAGTATTTT.

This clonotype was detected ten times or more. This chain links TRBV5-1 with TRBJ1-6; TRBD1 matches 10 bases. This CDR3 comprises 14 residues. In germline, CDR1 is SGHRS, CDR2 YFSETQ. Trimming removed 4 bases from V and 9 bases from J; junction bases left unmatched: 4. The CDR3 reads CASSLTGGSSPLHF. CDR3 bases: TGCGCCAGCAGCCTGACAGGGGGCAGTTCACCCCTCCACTTT.

In this sample, this clonotype turned up many times. V usage is TRBV18 and J usage is TRBJ2-1; TRBD2 aligns across 9 bases. J lost 6 bases, V lost 8 bases, and 11 bases had no gene match. This CDR3 contains 15 residues. Germline V gene lookup returns CDR1 KGHSH and CDR2 LQKENI. The CDR3 reads CASQTERTSVNEQFF. The CDR3 DNA follows: TGTGCCAGCCAAACGGAGAGGACTAGCGTCAATGAGCAGTTCTTC. Full variable domain (rest looked up from reference TRBV18 and TRBJ2-1): NAGVMQNPRHLVRRRGQEARLRCSPMKGHSHVYWYRQLPEEGLKFMVYLQKENIIDESGMPKERFSAEFPKEGPSILRIQQVVRGDSAAYFCASQTERTSVNEQFFGPGTRLTVL.

The chain employs TRBV7-3 and TRBJ1-5, with TRBD1 identical over 9 bases. CDR1 SGHTA and CDR2 FQGTGA come from the germline V gene. This CDR3 is 15 amino acids long. After removal of 5 bases from V and 4 bases from J, the junction contained 6 bases not matched to a gene. As DNA, the CDR3 is TGTGCCAGCAGCACTACGGGACAGGGTAATCAGCCCCAGCATTTT. Its translation is CASSTTGQGNQPQHF.

On this clonotype: An end of the junction differs from the germline gene, which may be a read error. The chain joins TRBV18 to TRBJ2-3; TRBD2 agrees at 13 bases. The CDR3 contains 16 residues. CDR1 and CDR2 from the germline V gene are KGHSH and LQKENI. The CDR3 loop reads CASSQGLAGATDTQCF. In nucleotides, the CDR3 is TGTGCCAGCTCCCAAGGACTAGCGGGAGCCACAGATACGCAGTGTTTT.

This clonotype was counted a few times. The chain recombines TRBV27 with TRBJ2-3; a weak D match, TRBD1 (6 bases). The germline V gene encodes CDR1 MNHEY and CDR2 SMNVEV (reference sequence). The germline V and J ends were trimmed by 9 bases and 4 bases, with 20 bases remaining between them. This CDR3 has 15 amino acids. CDR3 in amino acids: CASNPPEQGPDTQYF. The CDR3 nucleotides read TGTGCCAGTAATCCCCCGGAACAGGGCCCAGATACGCAGTATTTT.

This clonotype was found many times. The chain links TRBV6-5 to TRBJ1-6, with unresolved D. The germline V gene has CDR1 MNHEY and CDR2 SVGAGI. This CDR3 region has 18 residues. Trimming removed 1 base from V and 0 bases from J, with 13 bases in between. The DNA for the CDR3 is TGTGCCAGCAGTTACTATCCCACAGCAAGCTCCTATAATTCACCCCTCCACTTT. Its protein product is CASSYYPTASSYNSPLHF.

This clonotype occurred many times. The chain joins TRBV12-3 or TRBV12-4 to TRBJ1-1; no clear D gene. V lost 3 bases and J 4 bases, leaving 12 bases between the germline ends. This CDR3 is 14 amino acids long. This chain's CDR3 is CASSFTSPGTEAFF. The DNA for the CDR3 is TGTGCCAGCAGTTTTACTAGCCCTGGCACTGAAGCTTTCTTT.

The chain joins TRBV14 to TRBJ2-3, with D perhaps being TRBD1 or TRBD2 (5 bases each). Deletions cut 2 bases from V and 6 bases from J, with 15 bases between. CDR1 and CDR2 (germline): SGHDN, FVKESK. This CDR3 contains 15 residues. CDR3 in amino acids: CASSQLGAGGDTQYF. CDR3 coding DNA: TGTGCCAGCAGCCAACTAGGGGCTGGCGGGGATACGCAGTATTTT.

This clonotype showed up many times. The chain uses TRBV12-3 or TRBV12-4 and TRBJ1-1, with D possibly TRBD1 on 5 matching bases. Trimming took 7 bases from V and 0 from J, leaving 12 bases between them. This CDR3 is built from 14 residues. The CDR3 loop reads CASIAGPVNTEAFF. CDR3 sequence (DNA): TGTGCCAGCATCGCGGGGCCGGTGAACACTGAAGCTTTCTTT.

The rearrangement uses TRBV6-1 and TRBJ2-1; 10 bases line up with TRBD2. The CDR3 runs 15 residues. V gave up 6 bases and J gave up 7 bases; unmatched junction bases: 9. Germline CDR1 MNHNS, CDR2 SASEGT. CDR3 coding DNA: TGTGCCAGCAGCTCTCTAGCGGGAGTTCGGAATGAGCAGTTCTTC. Translated: CASSSLAGVRNEQFF.

The sample holds a few counts of this clonotype. V is TRBV6-5 and J is TRBJ2-7; D perhaps matches TRBD2 (6 bases). Trimming pared 2 bases from V and 2 bases from J, leaving 16 bases between. The CDR3 is made up of 16 amino acids. The V gene's germline CDR1 is MNHEY and CDR2 SVGAGI. CDR3 DNA sequence: TGTGCCAGCAGTTACACTTCCGGGACTCTAGCCTACGAGCAGTACTTC. Translated, it gives CASSYTSGTLAYEQYF.

This clonotype was observed at least ten times. The chain joins TRBV5-1 to TRBJ1-2; D perhaps matches TRBD1 (5 bases). Trimming cost V 0 bases and J 4 bases, with 13 bases left between them. Germline CDR1 and CDR2: SGHRS and YFSETQ. The CDR3 is made up of 15 amino acids. CDR3 residues: CASSLASGLSYGYTF. Written as DNA, the CDR3 is TGCGCCAGCAGCTTGGCCTCAGGGCTATCCTATGGCTACACCTTC. Combining the CDR3 with reference TRBV5-1 and TRBJ1-2 gives the whole variable domain KAGVTQTPRYLIKTRGQQVTLSCSPISGHRSVSWYQQTPGQGLQFLFEYFSETQRNKGNFPGRFSGRQFSNSRSEMNVSTLELGDSALYLCASSLASGLSYGYTFGSGTRLTVV.

This rearrangement joins TRBV12-3 or TRBV12-4 to TRBJ1-2; 10 nucleotides match TRBD1. V trimming: 5 bases; J trimming: 8 bases; junction bases outside the gene matches: 11. The CDR3 length is 15 residues. CDR3 nucleotide sequence: TGTGCCAGCAGTGCTAACCCCCGGGACAGGGGAGGCTACACCTTC. Amino acid sequence: CASSANPRDRGGYTF.

The sample holds a few counts of this clonotype. The chain employs TRBV12-3 or TRBV12-4 and TRBJ1-4; 7 bases fit TRBD1. The CDR3 sequence is 16 residues long. The V and J ends lost 6 bases and 4 bases, in that order; junction bases with no gene match: 11. The CDR3 DNA sequence: TGTGCCAGCAGCTCGCTACAACAGGGGCGTAATGAAAAACTGTTTTTT. Its translation is CASSSLQQGRNEKLFF.

As regards this clonotype: The junction departs from germline at one end; a sequencing error may be responsible. J is TRBJ1-1 and V is TRBV3-1; no reliable D call. The CDR3 sequence is 11 residues long. Germline values: CDR1 LGHDT, CDR2 YNNKEL (reference sequence). CDR3 nucleotides: TGTGCCAGCAGCTTATACACTGGAGCTTTCTTT. This translates into CASSLYTGAFF. Using reference TRBV3-1 and TRBJ1-1 for the parts outside the CDR3, the full variable domain is DTAVSQTPKYLVTQMGNDKSIKCEQNLGHDTMYWYKQDSKKFLKIMFSYNNKELIINETVPNRFSPKSPDKAHLNLHINSLELGDSAVYFCASSLYTGAFFGQGTRLTVV.

This clonotype was seen at least ten times. This chain uses TRBV28 with TRBJ2-3; a weak D match, TRBD1 (8 bases). Per the germline V gene, CDR1 is MDHEN and CDR2 is SYDVKM. The CDR3 contains 14 residues. The V end was cut by 8 bases, the J end by 0 bases, with 12 bases between. The CDR3 spells CASQQGGSTDTQYF. CDR3 nucleotides: TGTGCCAGCCAACAGGGGGGGAGCACAGATACGCAGTATTTT.

Ten or more counts support this clonotype. The rearrangement joins TRBV12-3 or TRBV12-4 to TRBJ1-1, with TRBD1 identical over 7 bases. The J segment lost 4 bases and the V segment lost 8 bases, leaving 13 bases of the junction unmatched. There are 15 residues in the CDR3. The CDR3 DNA reads as TGTGCCAGCGGAGGGGGCCCCACCGGGGGCACTGAAGCTTTCTTT. Translated, it gives CASGGGPTGGTEAFF.

This clonotype was counted many times. The CDR3 bases are TGTGCCAGCAGTTTATCCAGGGGACAAGAGACCCAGTACTTC. Translation gives CASSLSRGQETQYF. The V call is TRBV12-3 or TRBV12-4, the J call TRBJ2-5; D may be TRBD1 (6 bases). The CDR3 contains 14 residues. Trimming left V 2 bases short and J 2 bases short, with 9 bases between.

This clonotype was detected ten times or more. The V and J genes are TRBV30 and TRBJ2-1; TRBD2 is a possible D gene (5 bases). CDR3 length equals 13 residues. Trimming left V 3 bases short and J 0 bases short, with 6 bases between. Germline V gives CDR1 GTSNPN, CDR2 SVGIG (reference sequence). The CDR3 region has the DNA TGTGCCTGGAGGGGGAGCTCCTACAATGAGCAGTTCTTC. Protein: CAWRGSSYNEQFF.